A selection of T cell receptor beta chains follows, all from one sample in a study of CD8 T cells in Susac syndrome. TCRdb fed the immunoSEQ multiplex PCR reads into MiXCR, producing one record per CDR3 protein. The data show approximately 170,000 distinct CDR3 sequences, approximately 93% seen once. Sequencing was performed on CD4+ T cells from PBMCs. The receptors come from a human donor with multiple sclerosis. The CDR3 runs from the conserved cysteine through the conserved F or W. Fields, in order: V gene, D gene, clone size, J gene, CDR3 DNA, CDR3 protein. The D gene is left open where the match is weak. Only part of the rows carry a size: once, few, many, or a class if the clone is expanded.

>TRBV23-1|TRBD2|once|TRBJ2-3
TGCGCCAGCAGTCAATCTTACCTAGCGGGAGTATTTGGAGATACGCAGTATTTT
CASSQSYLAGVFGDTQYF
>TRBV19|NA|NA|TRBJ1-2
TGTGCCAGTAGTTTGCCAGGGCGCTATGGCTACACCTTC
CASSLPGRYGYTF
>TRBV7-2|NA|NA|TRBJ2-3
TGTGCCAGCAGCCGCGGGATCTGGGGCACAGATACGCAGTATTTT
CASSRGIWGTDTQYF
>TRBV7-2|TRBD2|NA|TRBJ2-3
TGTGCCAGCAGTAGCGGGAGTGTGGATACGCAGTATTTT
CASSSGSVDTQYF
>TRBV29-1|NA|NA|TRBJ1-2
TGCAGCGTCGATTGGGCGGGGACGACTAACTATGGCTACACCTTC
CSVDWAGTTNYGYTF
>TRBV6-2/TRBV6-3|TRBD1|NA|TRBJ2-5
TGTGCCAGCACCCGGACAGGAGTTTACCAAGAGACCCAGTACTTC
CASTRTGVYQETQYF
>TRBV7-2|NA|NA|TRBJ1-5
TGTGCCAGCAGCCCCCACATCCTGTATAGCAATCAGCCCCAGCATTTT
CASSPHILYSNQPQHF
>TRBV29-1|NA|NA|TRBJ1-5
TGCAGCGTTGGGACAACTAGCAATCAGCCCCAGCATTTT
CSVGTTSNQPQHF
>TRBV4-3|NA|NA|TRBJ2-7
TGCGCCAGCAGCCGAGACATTAGGGGGACCTACGAGCAGTACTTC
CASSRDIRGTYEQYF
>TRBV6-4|NA|NA|TRBJ1-2
TGTGCCAGCAGTCAACAGGGATATGGCTACACCTTC
CASSQQGYGYTF
>TRBV5-1|TRBD2|NA|TRBJ2-5
TGCGCCAGCAGCCTAGGGACTAGCGGCTTCCAAGAGACCCAGTACTTC
CASSLGTSGFQETQYF
>TRBV20-1|NA|NA|TRBJ1-1
TGCAGTGTTTGGGCCATGGGCCTGAACACTGAAGCTTTCTTT
CSVWAMGLNTEAFF
>TRBV3-1|NA|NA|TRBJ2-2
TGTGCCAGCAGCCAAGATTTGGCGGAAAGACCCGGGGAGCTGTTTTTT
CASSQDLAERPGELFF
>TRBV18|TRBD1|NA|TRBJ2-7
TGTGCCAGCTCACCACGTTTGGGGACAGCCAACGAGCAGTACTTC
CASSPRLGTANEQYF
>TRBV30|TRBD1|once|TRBJ1-2
TGTGCTAAGGACAGGCACTATGGCTACACCTTC
CAKDRHYGYTF
>TRBV29-1|TRBD2|NA|TRBJ2-1
TGCAGCGGTCGGACTAGCGGGGGGTGGGGCTACAATGAGCAGTTCTTC
CSGRTSGGWGYNEQFF
>TRBV24-1|NA|NA|TRBJ1-5
TGTGCCACCAGTGATTTGATTGGGGGGGAAAATCAGCCCCAGCATTTT
CATSDLIGGENQPQHF
>TRBV4-2|TRBD1|NA|TRBJ1-5
TGTGCCAGCAGCCGTCTCGGAGGGGGCGATCAGCCCCAGCATTTT
CASSRLGGGDQPQHF
>TRBV23-1|NA|NA|TRBJ1-4
TGCGCCAGCACCCCCTATGAAAAACTGTTTTTT
CASTPYEKLFF
>TRBV6-2/TRBV6-3|TRBD2|NA|TRBJ2-1
TGTGCCAGCAGGTCCGGGACTAGTAGGTTCTTC
CASRSGTSRFF
>TRBV5-1|NA|NA|TRBJ1-1
TGCGCCAGCAGCCCCGGACCTAACACTGAAGCTTTCTTT
CASSPGPNTEAFF
>TRBV20-1|TRBD2|NA|TRBJ2-3
TGCAGTGCTCCGGGACTAGCGGGAGGAACAGATACGCAGTATTTT
CSAPGLAGGTDTQYF
>TRBV9|NA|NA|TRBJ2-3
TGTGCCAGCAGCGTAGCTTATACGGGAGTCTTCACGGATACGCAGTATTTT
CASSVAYTGVFTDTQYF
>TRBV5-1|NA|NA|TRBJ1-1
TGCGCCAGCAGCTTGGGACGGACACGCACTGAAGCTTTCTTT
CASSLGRTRTEAFF
>TRBV18|TRBD1|NA|TRBJ2-7
TGTGCCAGCTCACCTTCAGGACAGGTATGGTACGAGCAGTACTTC
CASSPSGQVWYEQYF
>TRBV3-1|TRBD1|once|TRBJ2-7
TGTGCCAGCAGCCTATCGGGACAGGGGGCAAACTACGAGCAGTACTTC
CASSLSGQGANYEQYF
>TRBV20-1|TRBD1|NA|TRBJ1-4
TGCAGTGCTAGAGATCCGGGACAGGGAAGTGAAAAACTGTTTTTT
CSARDPGQGSEKLFF
>TRBV18|NA|once|TRBJ2-3
TGTGCCAGCTCACCAGACCTTAGCACAGATACGCAGTATTTT
CASSPDLSTDTQYF
>TRBV20-1|NA|NA|TRBJ1-2
TGCAGCCCCGACACCAGGACTAACTATGGCTACACCTTC
CSPDTRTNYGYTF
>TRBV2|TRBD1|NA|TRBJ1-1
TGTGCCAGCCAGGGGGCCCCGGCGAACACTGAAGCTTTCTTT
CASQGAPANTEAFF
>TRBV12-3/TRBV12-4|TRBD1|once|TRBJ1-1
TGTGCCAGCAGGAGTGGACAGGCCTCCGGGGCTTTCTTT
CASRSGQASGAFF
>TRBV2|NA|NA|TRBJ2-1
TGTGCCAGCAGCCTGCGAGGGCCAGCGTACAATGAGCAGTTCTTC
CASSLRGPAYNEQFF
>TRBV11-2|NA|NA|TRBJ2-4
TGTGCCAGCAGCTCCCGATTAGCCAAAAACATTCAGTACTTC
CASSSRLAKNIQYF
>TRBV20-1|NA|NA|TRBJ1-1
TGCAGTGCTAGCCAGGCCATGACAGGCGGGGAGTCGGCTTTCTTT
CSASQAMTGGESAFF
>TRBV30|TRBD2|NA|TRBJ2-5
TGTGCCTGGAGTCCCGGACTAGCGGGTCAAGAGACCCAGTACTTC
CAWSPGLAGQETQYF